These T cell receptor beta chains were read from a single sample in a study of T cell responses to AZD1222 COVID-19 vaccine. Profiled with immunoSEQ multiplex PCR; TCRdb holds only in-frame clones, not every one. The sample holds over 100,000 clones, 85% to 90% seen once. The sequences come from peripheral blood, collected on day 0 of AZD1222 vaccination. The source of these receptors is an adult in good health. CDR3s include the opening cysteine and the closing phenylalanine or tryptophan. A D gene is named only where the DNA matches it firmly. Part of the rows lack a size; the others show once, few, many or a class for expanded clones.

J gene: TRBJ2-2
clone size: -
D gene: -
V gene: TRBV18
CDR3 DNA: TGTGCCAGCTCACCAAGTAGGGATTCGGGGGAGCTGTTTTTT
CDR3 protein: CASSPSRDSGELFF

J gene: TRBJ2-6
clone size: -
D gene: -
V gene: TRBV19
CDR3 DNA: TGTGCCAGCAAGAAAGAAAGCTCTGGGGCCAACGTCCTGACTTTC
CDR3 protein: CASKKESSGANVLTF

J gene: TRBJ2-1
clone size: -
D gene: TRBD1
V gene: TRBV19
CDR3 DNA: TGTGCCAGTAGTATAGGGAGACAGGGGGCAAATTCTATCGGGAATGAGCAGTTCTTC
CDR3 protein: CASSIGRQGANSIGNEQFF

J gene: TRBJ2-3
clone size: -
D gene: TRBD1
V gene: TRBV14
CDR3 DNA: TGTGCCAGCAGCGACAGGGGGCCCGATACGCAGTATTTT
CDR3 protein: CASSDRGPDTQYF

J gene: TRBJ1-5
clone size: -
D gene: -
V gene: TRBV27
CDR3 DNA: TGTGCCAGCAGTTCCTTAGACAGAGACAATCAGCCCCAGCATTTT
CDR3 protein: CASSSLDRDNQPQHF

J gene: TRBJ2-7
clone size: -
D gene: -
V gene: TRBV6-2/TRBV6-3
CDR3 DNA: TGTGCCAGCAGTTACTCGAACCCTCCCGAGCAGTACTTC
CDR3 protein: CASSYSNPPEQYF

J gene: TRBJ2-1
clone size: -
D gene: TRBD2
V gene: TRBV28
CDR3 DNA: TGTGCCAGCAGTTTGGGAGGGAAGGACCTAGGGTATGAGCAGTTCTTC
CDR3 protein: CASSLGGKDLGYEQFF

J gene: TRBJ1-3
clone size: -
D gene: -
V gene: TRBV18
CDR3 DNA: TGTGCCAGCTCACCATCGGGGGCCAACACCATATATTTT
CDR3 protein: CASSPSGANTIYF

J gene: TRBJ1-3
clone size: -
D gene: -
V gene: TRBV4-2
CDR3 DNA: TGTGCCAGCAGCCGAAGTGCGGGTACTGCTGGAAACACCATATATTTT
CDR3 protein: CASSRSAGTAGNTIYF

J gene: TRBJ2-3
clone size: -
D gene: -
V gene: TRBV11-1
CDR3 DNA: TGTGCCAGCAGCCCGAACGTGGGGGCAAGGGATACGCAGTATTTT
CDR3 protein: CASSPNVGARDTQYF

J gene: TRBJ2-7
clone size: -
D gene: -
V gene: TRBV7-2
CDR3 DNA: TGTGCCAGCAGCTTAACAAGCTACGAGCAGTACTTC
CDR3 protein: CASSLTSYEQYF

J gene: TRBJ2-6
clone size: -
D gene: TRBD1
V gene: TRBV18
CDR3 DNA: TGTGCCAGCTCACCGTCAAGGGACAGGGGACTCTCTGGGGCCAACGTCCTGACTTTC
CDR3 protein: CASSPSRDRGLSGANVLTF

J gene: TRBJ2-1
clone size: -
D gene: -
V gene: TRBV10-3
CDR3 DNA: TGTGCCATCAGCCGGGACGATGCTTACAATGAGCAGTTCTTC
CDR3 protein: CAISRDDAYNEQFF

J gene: TRBJ2-1
clone size: -
D gene: -
V gene: TRBV5-6
CDR3 DNA: TGTGCCAGCAGCTTATCTAGTGGCAATGAGCAGTTCTTC
CDR3 protein: CASSLSSGNEQFF

J gene: TRBJ2-5
clone size: -
D gene: -
V gene: TRBV2
CDR3 DNA: TGTGCCAGCAGTGAATCCGGGGGCGGTGAGACCCAGTACTTC
CDR3 protein: CASSESGGGETQYF

J gene: TRBJ2-5
clone size: -
D gene: TRBD1
V gene: TRBV19
CDR3 DNA: TGTGCCAGTAGTATGGGGACAGGGAGAGAGACCCAGTACTTC
CDR3 protein: CASSMGTGRETQYF

J gene: TRBJ2-7
clone size: -
D gene: -
V gene: TRBV28
CDR3 DNA: TGTGCCAGCAGTTTACCCCCCCTCTACGAGCAGTACTTC
CDR3 protein: CASSLPPLYEQYF

J gene: TRBJ2-1
clone size: -
D gene: TRBD2
V gene: TRBV5-1
CDR3 DNA: TGCGCCAGCAGCATTACTAGCGGTCCTCACAATGAGCAGTTCTTC
CDR3 protein: CASSITSGPHNEQFF

J gene: TRBJ1-2
clone size: -
D gene: TRBD1
V gene: TRBV28
CDR3 DNA: TGTGCCAGCAGCCAGCCTGGGACAGGTAGAAGGACTGGCTACACCTTC
CDR3 protein: CASSQPGTGRRTGYTF

J gene: TRBJ2-1
clone size: -
D gene: TRBD2
V gene: TRBV7-2
CDR3 DNA: TGTGCCAGCAGCGCACTAGCGGGGAAGGCCCTGCATGAGCAGTTCTTC
CDR3 protein: CASSALAGKALHEQFF

J gene: TRBJ2-4
clone size: few
D gene: -
V gene: TRBV4-2
CDR3 DNA: TGTGCCAGCAGCCGGAGACTAGTCGAGAACATTCAGTACTTC
CDR3 protein: CASSRRLVENIQYF

J gene: TRBJ1-2
clone size: -
D gene: TRBD1
V gene: TRBV6-4
CDR3 DNA: TGTGCCAGCAGTCCGACAGGGTCGTATGGCTACACCTTC
CDR3 protein: CASSPTGSYGYTF

J gene: TRBJ2-2
clone size: -
D gene: TRBD1
V gene: TRBV28
CDR3 DNA: TGTGCCAGCAATCAAGGGGGCGGTACCGGGGAGCTGTTTTTT
CDR3 protein: CASNQGGGTGELFF

J gene: TRBJ2-3
clone size: once
D gene: -
V gene: TRBV10-2
CDR3 DNA: TGCGCCAGCTGGGGGAGGCAGCGAAGCACAGATACGCAGTATTTT
CDR3 protein: CASWGRQRSTDTQYF

J gene: TRBJ1-1
clone size: -
D gene: -
V gene: TRBV19
CDR3 DNA: TGTGCCAGTAGCCTGAGACCCACTGAAGCTTTCTTT
CDR3 protein: CASSLRPTEAFF

J gene: TRBJ1-1
clone size: -
D gene: -
V gene: TRBV6-2/TRBV6-3
CDR3 DNA: TGTGCCAGCAGTTTCCTTCGGACAGCCGAAGCTTTCTTT
CDR3 protein: CASSFLRTAEAFF

J gene: TRBJ1-5
clone size: -
D gene: TRBD1
V gene: TRBV23-1
CDR3 DNA: TGCGCCAGCAGTCAATCGTCGGGACAGGGAGTCAGCAATCAGCCCCAGCATTTT
CDR3 protein: CASSQSSGQGVSNQPQHF

J gene: TRBJ2-7
clone size: -
D gene: TRBD1
V gene: TRBV15
CDR3 DNA: TGTGCCACCAGCAGAGATAGACAGGGCCACGAGCAGTACTTC
CDR3 protein: CATSRDRQGHEQYF

J gene: TRBJ2-7
clone size: -
D gene: TRBD2
V gene: TRBV9
CDR3 DNA: TGTGCCAGCGGGAGGGGAGCCTACGAGCAGTACTTC
CDR3 protein: CASGRGAYEQYF

J gene: TRBJ2-1
clone size: -
D gene: -
V gene: TRBV5-1
CDR3 DNA: TGCGCCAGCAGCTTGGTAGTTGGCAATGAGCAGTTCTTC
CDR3 protein: CASSLVVGNEQFF

J gene: TRBJ2-1
clone size: -
D gene: TRBD2
V gene: TRBV5-4
CDR3 DNA: TGTGCCAGCAGCTTGGAGGCGGGAGCGTTAAACAATGAGCAGTTCTTC
CDR3 protein: CASSLEAGALNNEQFF

J gene: TRBJ1-2
clone size: -
D gene: TRBD1
V gene: TRBV27
CDR3 DNA: TGTGCCAGCAGCCCCCACAGGGGCGCAGGTTATGGCTACACCTTC
CDR3 protein: CASSPHRGAGYGYTF

J gene: TRBJ1-3
clone size: -
D gene: -
V gene: TRBV6-5
CDR3 DNA: TGTGCCAGCAGGGTTGCTGGAAACACCATATATTTT
CDR3 protein: CASRVAGNTIYF

J gene: TRBJ2-1
clone size: -
D gene: TRBD2
V gene: TRBV29-1
CDR3 DNA: TGCAGCGTGGGGGAGCCTCGCGGGAGCTTATATGAGCAGTTCTTC
CDR3 protein: CSVGEPRGSLYEQFF

J gene: TRBJ2-1
clone size: -
D gene: -
V gene: TRBV5-4
CDR3 DNA: TGTGCCCTTTCGAAGGCGGGAAAAGGCTACAATGAGCAGTTCTTC
CDR3 protein: CALSKAGKGYNEQFF

J gene: TRBJ1-6
clone size: -
D gene: -
V gene: TRBV12-3/TRBV12-4
CDR3 DNA: TGTGCCAGCAGTTCCCAGAGTTCACCCCTCCACTTT
CDR3 protein: CASSSQSSPLHF

J gene: TRBJ2-5
clone size: once
D gene: -
V gene: TRBV7-9
CDR3 DNA: TGTGCCAGCAGCTTTTCCGGGGCCAGGGGAGAGACCCAGTACTTC
CDR3 protein: CASSFSGARGETQYF

J gene: TRBJ2-5
clone size: -
D gene: -
V gene: TRBV6-5
CDR3 DNA: TGTGCCAGCGGGGTTACAGGAGGAGAGACCCAGTACTTC
CDR3 protein: CASGVTGGETQYF

J gene: TRBJ2-3
clone size: few
D gene: TRBD2
V gene: TRBV7-9
CDR3 DNA: TGTGCCAGCAGCTTTCAAGCGGGAGGGATGGATACGCAGTATTTT
CDR3 protein: CASSFQAGGMDTQYF

J gene: TRBJ2-7
clone size: -
D gene: -
V gene: TRBV4-1
CDR3 DNA: TGCGCCAGCAGCCCAGTAGGGTTCTCCTACGAGCAGTACTTC
CDR3 protein: CASSPVGFSYEQYF

J gene: TRBJ1-4
clone size: few
D gene: TRBD1
V gene: TRBV28
CDR3 DNA: TGTGCCAGCAGTTTAGCCGACAGGGGTTCTAATGAAAAACTGTTTTTT
CDR3 protein: CASSLADRGSNEKLFF

J gene: TRBJ2-3
clone size: once
D gene: TRBD2
V gene: TRBV7-3
CDR3 DNA: TGTGCCAGCAGCCCAACTAGCGGGAGGGCCCCAGATACGCAGTATTTT
CDR3 protein: CASSPTSGRAPDTQYF

J gene: TRBJ1-6
clone size: -
D gene: TRBD1
V gene: TRBV6-5
CDR3 DNA: TGTGCCAGCAGGGGGGACAGGGGGCAGGGTTCACCCCTCCACTTT
CDR3 protein: CASRGDRGQGSPLHF

J gene: TRBJ1-4
clone size: -
D gene: -
V gene: TRBV19
CDR3 DNA: TGTGCCAGTAGTATCACGGGCGGGAATGAAAAACTGTTTTTT
CDR3 protein: CASSITGGNEKLFF

J gene: TRBJ1-6
clone size: -
D gene: -
V gene: TRBV11-1
CDR3 DNA: TGTGCCAGCAGCTTCCAGGGCCCGGAAAATTCACCCCTCCACTTT
CDR3 protein: CASSFQGPENSPLHF

J gene: TRBJ2-5
clone size: once
D gene: -
V gene: TRBV4-2
CDR3 DNA: TGTGCCAGCAGCCCACGGGGGCAAGAGACCCAGTACTTC
CDR3 protein: CASSPRGQETQYF

J gene: TRBJ2-7
clone size: -
D gene: TRBD2
V gene: TRBV28
CDR3 DNA: TGTGCCAGCAGCCAAACCCCGCTACTAGCGGGAGAACGCGAGCAGTACTTC
CDR3 protein: CASSQTPLLAGEREQYF

J gene: TRBJ2-7
clone size: -
D gene: -
V gene: TRBV7-9
CDR3 DNA: TGTGCCAGCAGCGATTTGGGGGGCGAGCAGTACTTC
CDR3 protein: CASSDLGGEQYF

J gene: TRBJ2-5
clone size: -
D gene: -
V gene: TRBV28
CDR3 DNA: TGTGCCAGCAGTCTTACAGGGAGACGAGAGACCCAGTACTTC
CDR3 protein: CASSLTGRRETQYF

J gene: TRBJ2-2
clone size: -
D gene: -
V gene: TRBV7-2
CDR3 DNA: TGTGCCAGCAGCTTAGGGTCCGGGGTTGGCACCGGGGAGCTGTTTTTT
CDR3 protein: CASSLGSGVGTGELFF

J gene: TRBJ2-1
clone size: -
D gene: -
V gene: TRBV7-8
CDR3 DNA: TGTGCCAGCAGCGAGAGGGGCTACCCATCGAACAATGAGCAGTTCTTC
CDR3 protein: CASSERGYPSNNEQFF

J gene: TRBJ2-1
clone size: -
D gene: TRBD2
V gene: TRBV7-2
CDR3 DNA: TGTGCCAGTCACATGGGGGCTAGCGGGGGATACAATGAGCAGTTCTTC
CDR3 protein: CASHMGASGGYNEQFF

J gene: TRBJ1-6
clone size: -
D gene: -
V gene: TRBV28
CDR3 DNA: TGTGCCAGCAGTCCCAATATGCCCTCAGCAGGGGCGTTAGGGTCACCCCTCCACTTT
CDR3 protein: CASSPNMPSAGALGSPLHF

J gene: TRBJ2-7
clone size: -
D gene: TRBD2
V gene: TRBV6-5
CDR3 DNA: TGTGCCAGCAGTTACGCGGGGACTAGCAGCTACGAGCAGTACTTC
CDR3 protein: CASSYAGTSSYEQYF

J gene: TRBJ2-7
clone size: -
D gene: -
V gene: TRBV7-6
CDR3 DNA: TGTGCCAGCAGCCCCGACCCGAAATCCTACGAGCAGTACTTC
CDR3 protein: CASSPDPKSYEQYF